A single T cell receptor beta chain is shown here with its context. The data are from a study of blood T cell repertoires in COVID-19. Turning to the study itself: The samples span acute and convalescent COVID-19 from the United States, Italy and Spain.

V gave up 2 bases and J gave up 3 bases, with 9 bases separating them. This CDR3 is 14 amino acids long. CDR1 and CDR2 from the germline V gene are SGHRS and YFSETQ. TCRdb's copy holds only in-frame clones and misses some; the assay was immunoSEQ multiplex PCR. This table holds about 180,000 clones, about 81% found once. The chain employs TRBV5-1 and TRBJ1-3; D is uncertain. The sample taken for sequencing was peripheral blood. This TCR was sampled from a woman over 75 with COVID-19, enrolled during active disease. CDR3 in DNA: TGCGCCAGCAGCTTAGCGGGTTATGGAAACACCATATATTTT. Its translation: CASSLAGYGNTIYF.